One T cell receptor (beta chain) is described in this entry. This record comes from a study of blood T cell repertoires in COVID-19. About the research overall: In each case, the material was cDNA or gDNA derived from T cells, B-cell-depleted T cells, or PBMCs.

Source study methods: Nucleated cell number was recorded as an estimate derived from reference gene primer amplification. The assay was immunoSEQ multiplex PCR, and TCRdb's table has in-frame clones only and misses some. The DNA gave D and trimming, while V, J and clone size come from that table. The sample carries approximately 300,000 clones, about nine tenths recorded once. This clonotype was sampled from a woman aged 40 to 50 with acute or convalescent COVID-19. Sequencing was carried out using peripheral blood.

In DNA form, the CDR3 reads TGTGCCAGCAGCTTGGTTACAGATCTTAGCAATCAGCCCCAGCATTTT. Translating it yields CASSLVTDLSNQPQHF. The rearrangement links TRBV5-6 to TRBJ1-5; D unresolved. The germline V gene has CDR1 SGHDT and CDR2 YYEEEE. V was shortened by 0 bases and J by 0 bases, with 10 bases between the two germline ends. CDR3 length: 16 amino acids.